This is a list of T cell receptor beta chains from one sample in a study of cytomegalovirus exposure and HLA in healthy donors. The assay was immunoSEQ multiplex PCR, and TCRdb's table has in-frame clones only and misses some. Found here are approximately 90,000 clones, around 77% of them singletons; the top ten hold roughly 1.9%. Sequenced input: PBMCs. These receptors all stem from a boy between 10 and 17 years old in good health and CMV-seronegative. CDR3s include the opening cysteine and the closing phenylalanine or tryptophan. D genes are given only for firm matches. Clone size is not always given. Where it is, it says once, few, many or a class for expanded clones.

>TRBV30|TRBJ1-1|NA|NA
CAWSATGSEAFF
TGTGCCTGGAGTGCTACAGGGTCTGAAGCTTTCTTT
>TRBV7-8|TRBJ1-1|once|NA
CASSHTGLTSTEAFF
TGTGCCAGCAGCCATACAGGACTAACGAGCACTGAAGCTTTCTTT
>TRBV10-3|TRBJ1-1|few|TRBD1
CAISGQGRSAEAFF
TGTGCCATCAGTGGACAGGGTAGGAGCGCTGAAGCTTTCTTT
>TRBV7-9|TRBJ1-6|NA|NA
CASSSQGGSNSPLHF
TGTGCCAGCAGCTCGCAGGGTGGATCGAATTCACCCCTCCACTTT
>TRBV5-6|TRBJ2-7|few|TRBD1
CASSPGTGGDEQYF
TGTGCCAGCAGCCCCGGGACAGGGGGTGACGAGCAGTACTTC
>TRBV7-2|TRBJ2-1|NA|TRBD1
CASSVNRRWGQENYNEQFF
TGTGCCAGCAGCGTAAACCGACGGTGGGGACAGGAGAACTACAATGAGCAGTTCTTC
>TRBV2|TRBJ2-1|NA|TRBD2
CASSEGQWGGEQFF
TGTGCCAGCAGTGAAGGCCAGTGGGGGGGTGAGCAGTTCTTC
>TRBV7-3|TRBJ2-5|NA|TRBD1
CASNGQGTGETQYF
TGTGCCAGCAACGGACAGGGCACAGGAGAGACCCAGTACTTC
>TRBV7-2|TRBJ1-1|NA|NA
CASSRVGTEAFF
TGTGCCAGCAGCCGGGTTGGCACTGAAGCTTTCTTT
>TRBV7-2|TRBJ1-1|once|NA
CASSTIGFGSTEAFF
TGTGCCAGCAGCACTATTGGGTTTGGAAGTACTGAAGCTTTCTTT
>TRBV29-1|TRBJ2-1|NA|NA
CSAEVAEGGNEQFF
TGCAGCGCAGAGGTAGCGGAGGGGGGGAATGAGCAGTTCTTC
>TRBV6-5|TRBJ1-1|few|TRBD1
CASRYRGTEAFF
TGTGCCAGCCGCTACAGGGGAACTGAAGCTTTCTTT
>TRBV5-4|TRBJ1-2|NA|NA
CASSTGLDLWYYGYTF
TGTGCCAGCAGCACCGGACTAGACCTATGGTACTATGGCTACACCTTC
>TRBV5-4|TRBJ2-6|NA|NA
CASSLPPGGANVLTF
TGTGCCAGCAGCTTGCCCCCGGGAGGGGCCAACGTCCTGACTTTC
>TRBV29-1|TRBJ1-1|NA|TRBD1
CSVETGGLEAFF
TGCAGCGTTGAGACAGGGGGACTTGAAGCTTTCTTT
>TRBV6-6|TRBJ1-5|NA|NA
CASRSPDIPSNQPQHF
TGTGCCAGCAGGTCCCCGGACATACCAAGCAATCAGCCCCAGCATTTT
>TRBV7-2|TRBJ1-2|few|TRBD1
CASRWTGFVEGGYTF
TGTGCCAGCAGGTGGACAGGGTTCGTGGAAGGTGGCTACACCTTC
>TRBV6-5|TRBJ2-5|NA|TRBD2
CASSYAGRQYF
TGTGCCAGCAGTTACGCCGGGAGGCAGTACTTC
>TRBV7-8|TRBJ2-5|NA|TRBD2
CASSPSGTSVYQYF
TGTGCCAGCAGCCCATCCGGGACTAGCGTTTACCAGTACTTC
>TRBV27|TRBJ2-7|few|TRBD2
CASSIGRGGYEQYF
TGTGCCAGCAGTATCGGACGGGGGGGGTACGAGCAGTACTTC
>TRBV4-1|TRBJ1-6|NA|TRBD1
CASSQPGTGITSPLHF
TGCGCCAGCAGCCAGCCAGGGACAGGGATTACTTCACCCCTCCACTTT
>TRBV7-9|TRBJ2-1|few|NA
CASSFIGRGENNEQFF
TGTGCCAGCAGCTTTATCGGCAGGGGGGAAAACAATGAGCAGTTCTTC
>TRBV5-4|TRBJ1-2|NA|NA
CARIRGYGYTF
TGTGCCAGGATCAGGGGTTATGGCTACACCTTC
>TRBV30|TRBJ2-7|NA|TRBD1
CAWTTGGIGYEQYF
TGTGCCTGGACCACAGGGGGCATCGGCTACGAGCAGTACTTC
>TRBV6-5|TRBJ1-4|few|TRBD1
CASSYSTGFNEKLFF
TGTGCCAGCAGTTACTCGACAGGGTTTAATGAAAAACTGTTTTTT
>TRBV5-1|TRBJ1-2|NA|TRBD1
CASSLDRGGYGYTF
TGCGCCAGCAGCTTGGACAGGGGAGGCTATGGCTACACCTTC
>TRBV30|TRBJ1-6|NA|NA
CAWSRPTPSSYNSPLHF
TGTGCCTGGAGTCGGCCGACTCCGAGCTCCTATAATTCACCCCTCCACTTT
>TRBV7-9|TRBJ1-2|NA|NA
CASSLAWRGYGYTF
TGTGCCAGCAGCTTAGCGTGGAGGGGCTATGGCTACACCTTC